A single T cell receptor (beta chain) is shown here with its context. The same CDR3 also results from other DNA sequences found in this sample. The data were taken from a study of T cell responses to AZD1222 COVID-19 vaccine. Repertoires were generated with immunoSEQ multiplex PCR, while TCRdb's copy carries only in-frame clones and drops some. The table includes 95,000 to 110,000 clones, under 95% detected once. V gave up 3 bases and J gave up 1 base, with 3 bases separating them. Germline V lookup: CDR1 SGHNT, CDR2 YENEEA. The CDR3 is made up of 12 amino acids. The sample consisted of peripheral blood, taken on day 0 of AZD1222 vaccination. This receptor was taken from an adult in good health. The gene calls are TRBV11-3 and TRBJ1-1; no reliable D call. The CDR3 DNA sequence: TGTGCCAGCAGCTTTAGGAACACTGAAGCTTTCTTT. Protein: CASSFRNTEAFF.